These 15 T cell receptor beta chains share one sample of origin, sequenced in a study of shared T cell receptors in the human thymus. Assay used: immunoSEQ multiplex PCR; TCRdb lists only in-frame clones, some missing. The sample includes about 660,000 clones, around 89% of them seen just once. These sequences were also reported in another study, on human thymus T cells.

The sample taken for sequencing was thymocytes. The source of these receptors is a boy under two years old with a congenital heart defect.

The chain links TRBV11-3 to TRBJ2-7; D is undetermined. This CDR3 contains 15 residues. Germline CDR1 SGHNT, CDR2 YENEEA. V was pared by 5 bases and J by 6 bases, with 20 bases between. The CDR3 region is CASSLRSPSPFEQYF. DNA for the CDR3: TGTGCCAGCAGCCTGAGGTCGCCTTCCCCTTTCGAGCAGTACTTC.

The chain uses TRBV4-2 and TRBJ2-2, with 12 bases aligning to TRBD1. Germline CDR1 and CDR2: LGHNA and YNFKEQ. With 1 base clipped from V and 4 bases from J, the junction kept 7 bases outside the gene matches. This CDR3 has 18 residues. CDR3 region: CASSQVRGQGACTGELFF. The CDR3 DNA is TGTGCCAGCAGCCAAGTAAGGGGACAGGGGGCATGCACCGGGGAGCTGTTTTTT.

V and J are TRBV7-6 and TRBJ2-7; TRBD2 matches 14 bases. Germline V gives CDR1 SGHVS, CDR2 FNYEAQ. J gave up 3 bases and V 1 base, and 14 bases lay outside the gene matches. The CDR3 has 20 amino acids. The CDR3 sequence is CASSLDQGTSGSLQFYEQYF. CDR3 DNA: TGTGCCAGCAGCTTAGATCAGGGGACTAGCGGGAGCTTGCAGTTCTACGAGCAGTACTTC.

V usage is TRBV7-9 and J usage is TRBJ2-1; the match to TRBD2 covers 8 bases. Germline CDR1 is SEHNR and CDR2 is FQNEAQ (reference sequence). J gave up 7 bases and V 8 bases, and 10 bases lay outside the gene matches. The CDR3 extends over 14 amino acids. The CDR3 sequence is CASFRERERNEQFF. For the CDR3, the DNA is TGTGCCAGCTTTCGCGAGCGGGAGCGGAATGAGCAGTTCTTC.

The gene calls are TRBV7-3 and TRBJ2-3; D is perhaps TRBD2 (5 bases). The germline V gene has CDR1 SGHTA and CDR2 FQGTGA. V lost 5 bases, J lost 7 bases, and 13 bases lay in between. The CDR3 consists of 13 residues. The CDR3 coding sequence is TGTGCCAGCAGCCGCGGGCCTAAGCATACGCAGTATTTT. Amino acid sequence: CASSRGPKHTQYF.

The chain employs TRBV30 and TRBJ2-7; 8 bases are shared with TRBD1. Losses at the gene ends were 3 bases for V and 2 bases for J; bases not matched to a gene: 6. CDR1 and CDR2 from the germline V gene are GTSNPN and SVGIG (reference sequence). The CDR3 runs to 14 residues. The CDR3 sequence is CAWSPTGDPYEQYF. CDR3 in DNA: TGTGCCTGGAGCCCGACAGGGGACCCCTACGAGCAGTACTTC.

This clone was seen a few times. The chain couples TRBV5-1 to TRBJ2-2, with 8 bases that match TRBD2. The junction had 22 bases not matched to a gene; V was cut back by 1 base and J by 5 bases. Germline V CDR1 and CDR2: SGHRS, YFSETQ. The CDR3 has 21 amino acids. CDR3 in DNA: TGCGCCAGCAGCTTGTTCGTGGCTCCGGGACTAGTAGGCGATGGGACCGGGGAGCTGTTTTTT. It specifies CASSLFVAPGLVGDGTGELFF.

This clone was picked up one time. The chain is built from TRBV27 and TRBJ1-5; a weak D match, TRBD1 (5 bases). The germline V gene has CDR1 MNHEY and CDR2 SMNVEV (reference sequence). V shed 8 bases and J shed 5 bases, with 13 bases lying between them. CDR3 length equals 13 residues. CDR3 loop: CASSGGKDQPQHF. CDR3 in DNA: TGTGCCAGCTCGGGGGGAAAGGATCAGCCCCAGCATTTT.

This clone occurred once. The CDR3 nucleotides read TGTGCCAGCAATAGGGGGGGGAATTACAATGAGCAGTTCTTC. Translated, it gives CASNRGGNYNEQFF. This chain uses TRBV9 with TRBJ2-1; D is possibly TRBD2 (7 bases). V gave up 6 bases and J gave up 4 bases, with 14 bases separating them. Germline assignment: CDR1 SGDLS and CDR2 YYNGEE. CDR3 length equals 14 residues.

The V and J genes are TRBV30 and TRBJ2-7; 9 bases agree with TRBD1. The trim removed 1 base at V and 4 bases at J, leaving 11 bases unmatched. The germline CDR1 and CDR2 sequences are GTSNPN and SVGIG (reference sequence). The length of the CDR3 is 16 residues. CDR3: CAWSAMVGTGLYEQYF. The CDR3 DNA reads as TGTGCCTGGAGTGCCATGGTCGGGACAGGGCTATACGAGCAGTACTTC.

This clone was counted once. The chain combines TRBV15 with TRBJ1-1; TRBD1 matches at 7 bases. Trimming took 5 bases from V and 1 from J; bases not matched to a gene: 7. From germline, CDR1 is LNHNV and CDR2 YYDKDF (reference sequence). This CDR3 comprises 15 residues. Here the CDR3 reads CATSGPGQPNTEAFF. DNA of the CDR3: TGTGCCACCAGCGGACCGGGACAGCCGAACACTGAAGCTTTCTTT. The entire variable domain, with the rest obtained from reference TRBV15 and TRBJ1-1, is as follows: DAMVIQNPRYQVTQFGKPVTLSCSQTLNHNVMYWYQQKSSQAPKLLFHYYDKDFNNEADTPDNFQSRRPNTSFCFLDIRSPGLGDTAMYLCATSGPGQPNTEAFFGQGTRLTVV.

The CDR3, as DNA: TGTGCCAGCAGTCCCAGGGGGCGGGAGTTCCGAGGGTGCGAGCAGTACTTC. Its protein is CASSPRGREFRGCEQYF. This chain links TRBV28 with TRBJ2-7, with D perhaps matching TRBD1 (8 bases). The V end was cut by 5 bases, the J end by 6 bases, with 26 bases between. Per germline, CDR1 MDHEN and CDR2 SYDVKM. The CDR3 spans 17 residues. The variable domain in full, completed from reference TRBV28 and TRBJ2-7, reads DVKVTQSSRYLVKRTGEKVFLECVQDMDHENMFWYRQDPGLGLRLIYFSYDVKMKEKGDIPEGYSVSREKKERFSLILESASTNQTSMYLCASSPRGREFRGCEQYFGPGTRLTVT.

The chain combines TRBV6-5 with TRBJ1-1; D ambiguous. V was cut by 6 bases and J by 3 bases, with 17 bases left in between. The germline V gene has CDR1 MNHEY and CDR2 SVGAGI. This CDR3 contains 15 residues. The CDR3 region has the DNA TGTGCCAGCAGCCCAACCTACGGCGGGTACACTGAAGCTTTCTTT. This gives the protein CASSPTYGGYTEAFF.

V gene TRBV5-6 combines with J gene TRBJ1-5, with 7 bases aligning to TRBD1. Germline CDR1 and CDR2: SGHDT and YYEEEE. V lost 3 bases to trimming and J lost 0 bases; unmatched junction nucleotides: 9. There are 17 residues in the CDR3. CDR3 nucleotides: TGTGCCAGCAGCTCTTGGACAGGAGGGGTTAGCAATCAGCCCCAGCATTTT. It specifies CASSSWTGGVSNQPQHF.

This sequence joins TRBV7-9 and TRBJ1-2; D is undetermined. There are 16 residues in the CDR3. V was shortened by 1 base and J by 4 bases, with 16 bases between the two germline ends. In germline, CDR1 is SEHNR, CDR2 FQNEAQ (reference sequence). The CDR3, as DNA: TGTGCCAGCAGCTTAGAGCCGTTCGGGAAGGGCTATGGCTACACCTTC. This translates into CASSLEPFGKGYGYTF.